One sample yielded the 23 T cell receptor beta chains listed below, sequenced in a study of blood T cell repertoires in COVID-19. Method: immunoSEQ multiplex PCR; TCRdb's copy keeps in-frame clones and lacks some. The table lists around 100,000 clones, 88% of them singletons. The specimen sequenced was peripheral blood. Source of these receptors: a human donor in a cohort sampled during active COVID-19.

V usage is TRBV7-3 and J usage is TRBJ1-2, with 8 bases that match TRBD1. There are 14 residues in the CDR3. Trimming took 1 base from V and 7 from J; bases not matched to a gene: 5. CDR1 SGHTA and CDR2 FQGTGA come from the germline V gene. The CDR3 bases are TGTGCCAGCAGCTTAAAGGGGACAGGAGCTGGCTACACCTTC. Its protein product is CASSLKGTGAGYTF.

This rearrangement joins TRBV2 to TRBJ1-1; a possible D gene is TRBD1 (5 bases). Germline CDR1 SNHLY, CDR2 FYNNEI. The ends were cut back, 1 base at V and 4 bases at J, with 16 bases in the middle. CDR3 size: 16 residues. The CDR3 region is CASSEGRGRVPTEAFF. For the CDR3, the DNA is TGTGCCAGCAGTGAAGGACGAGGCAGGGTACCCACTGAAGCTTTCTTT.

The chain uses TRBV7-8 and TRBJ2-5, with D unclear. This CDR3 is built from 14 residues. Trimming shortened V by 1 base and J by 1 base, and 7 bases separated the two germline ends. Germline CDR1 and CDR2: SGHVS and FQNEAQ. The CDR3, as DNA: TGTGCCAGCAGCTTAGTCCCCCTCCAAGAGACCCAGTACTTC. Protein product: CASSLVPLQETQYF.

The chain combines TRBV19 with TRBJ1-5, with 8 nucleotides matching TRBD1. The CDR3 contains 17 residues. CDR1 LNHDA and CDR2 SQIVND come from the germline V gene (reference sequence). Germline trimming cut 3 bases from V and 0 bases from J; bases unmatched to any gene: 7. The CDR3, as DNA: TGTGCCAGTAGTATGGGACAGGCGATATATAGCAATCAGCCCCAGCATTTT. Protein sequence: CASSMGQAIYSNQPQHF. Using reference TRBV19 and TRBJ1-5 for the parts outside the CDR3, the full variable domain is DGGITQSPKYLFRKEGQNVTLSCEQNLNHDAMYWYRQDPGQGLRLIYYSQIVNDFQKGDIAEGYSVSREKKESFPLTVTSAQKNPTAFYLCASSMGQAIYSNQPQHFGDGTRLSIL.

This clone has just one count. The gene calls are TRBV11-2 and TRBJ1-2, with 11 positions matching TRBD1. Looked up from germline, CDR1 is SGHAT and CDR2 is FQNNGV. V lost 1 base and J lost 4; bases outside the gene matches: 11. The length of the CDR3 is 18 residues. The DNA for the CDR3 is TGTGCCAGCAGCTTAGGGGTCTCCGGGACAGGGGGTGCCTATGGCTACACCTTC. Its protein product is CASSLGVSGTGGAYGYTF. Combining the CDR3 with reference TRBV11-2 and TRBJ1-2 gives the whole variable domain EAGVAQSPRYKIIEKRQSVAFWCNPISGHATLYWYQQILGQGPKLLIQFQNNGVVDDSQLPKDRFSAERLKGVDSTLKIQPAKLEDSAVYLCASSLGVSGTGGAYGYTFGSGTRLTVV.

The V gene is TRBV7-9, the J gene TRBJ1-1; D might be TRBD1 (5 bases). CDR3 length equals 15 residues. Germline CDR1 is SEHNR and CDR2 is FQNEAQ (reference sequence). Trimming removed 1 base from V and 5 bases from J, with 14 bases in between. The CDR3 bases are TGTGCCAGCAGCTTAGGTTTGGGGGGAGAGACTGAAGCTTTCTTT. Translating gives CASSLGLGGETEAFF.

This clone has only a few counts. The chain recombines TRBV7-9 with TRBJ2-1, with 8 bases that match TRBD2. The germline V gene has CDR1 SEHNR and CDR2 FQNEAQ (reference sequence). There are 16 residues in the CDR3. J gave up 2 bases and V 5 bases, and 8 bases lay outside the gene matches. The CDR3 DNA sequence: TGTGCCAGCAGCCCCCGGGGAGCGGGGGCCTACAATGAGCAGTTCTTC. Translated: CASSPRGAGAYNEQFF.

The CDR3: CAGHRDHYNEQFF. CDR3 sequence (DNA): TGTGCCGGCCACAGGGACCACTACAATGAGCAGTTCTTC. The chain couples TRBV6-5 to TRBJ2-1, with D possibly matching TRBD1 (6 bases). The CDR3 loop spans 13 amino acids. Looked up from germline, CDR1 is MNHEY and CDR2 is SVGAGI. The V and J ends lost 11 bases and 3 bases respectively, with 14 bases between them.

V is TRBV19 and J is TRBJ2-1, with D possibly being TRBD1 (6 bases). The germline V gene has CDR1 LNHDA and CDR2 SQIVND (reference sequence). The CDR3 is 14 residues long. Trimming took off 4 bases at V and 10 bases at J, with 17 bases between the two ends. CDR3 coding DNA: TGTGCCAGTAGTAGGCGGACAGAGGGGCCGGAGCAGTTCTTC. Its protein is CASSRRTEGPEQFF. Looking up the rest from reference TRBV19 and TRBJ2-1 gives the full variable domain: DGGITQSPKYLFRKEGQNVTLSCEQNLNHDAMYWYRQDPGQGLRLIYYSQIVNDFQKGDIAEGYSVSREKKESFPLTVTSAQKNPTAFYLCASSRRTEGPEQFFGPGTRLTVL.

This chain joins TRBV7-9 and TRBJ2-5; TRBD1 aligns across 9 bases. The CDR3 consists of 16 residues. Germline V lookup: CDR1 SEHNR, CDR2 FQNEAQ (reference sequence). The J segment lost 2 bases and the V segment lost 6 bases, leaving 10 bases of the junction unmatched. CDR3 nucleotides: TGTGCCAGCAGTGTCCCCGACAGGGGGGAGCAAGAGACCCAGTACTTC. Translation: CASSVPDRGEQETQYF.

This chain links TRBV6-2 or TRBV6-3 with TRBJ2-7; 9 bases align to TRBD2. Losses at the gene ends were 5 bases for V and 7 bases for J; bases not matched to a gene: 3. Germline-derived CDR1 and CDR2 are MNHEY and SVGEGT. The CDR3 is 12 amino acids. Here the CDR3 DNA reads TGTGCCAGCAGTAGCGGGAGGCAGGAGCAGTACTTC. It encodes CASSSGRQEQYF.

This clone was counted a single time. The gene calls are TRBV12-5 and TRBJ2-7, with a possible D match to TRBD1 (5 bases). Germline V gene sequence: CDR1 LGHNT, CDR2 FRNRAP. V was trimmed by 7 bases and J by 0 bases, leaving 10 bases between them. The CDR3 spans 13 residues. The CDR3 DNA reads TGTGCTAGTGCGGGCGACAGCTCCTACGAGCAGTACTTC. Protein product: CASAGDSSYEQYF.

The chain couples TRBV5-1 to TRBJ2-7, with 7 bases identical to TRBD1. Per the germline V gene, CDR1 is SGHRS and CDR2 is YFSETQ. The V segment lost 2 bases and the J segment 3 bases; nucleotides outside the gene matches: 2. The CDR3 runs 13 residues. CDR3 in amino acids: CASSFSGGYEQYF. The CDR3 DNA is TGCGCCAGCAGCTTCTCAGGGGGCTACGAGCAGTACTTC.

The chain carries TRBV27 and TRBJ2-1, with unresolved D. The CDR3 is 16 residues long. Germline lookup yields CDR1 MNHEY and CDR2 SMNVEV (reference sequence). The germline V and J ends were trimmed by 3 bases and 0 bases, with 12 bases remaining between them. As DNA, the CDR3 is TGTGCCAGCAGTTTGATACCATTTAGCTCCTACAATGAGCAGTTCTTC. Translation gives CASSLIPFSSYNEQFF.

The V gene is TRBV30, the J gene TRBJ1-1; D is ambiguous. The CDR3 has 13 residues. The V gene's germline CDR1 is GTSNPN and CDR2 SVGIG (reference sequence). V dropped 8 bases and J dropped 0 bases, with 13 bases sitting between them. In DNA form, the CDR3 reads TGTGCCAGCCGGGTTAGCATGAACACTGAAGCTTTCTTT. This encodes CASRVSMNTEAFF.

This clone occurred a few times. The chain couples TRBV7-3 to TRBJ2-7; possible D gene TRBD1, 5 bases. The CDR3 covers 13 residues. The V gene lost 11 bases and the J gene lost 5 bases, with 19 bases spanning the gap. The germline V gene has CDR1 SGHTA and CDR2 FQGTGA. As DNA, the CDR3 is TGTGCCGGCCGGGTCCAGGGCGTCCACGAGCAGTACTTC. Translated: CAGRVQGVHEQYF.

V is TRBV5-1 and J is TRBJ2-2, with a possible D match to TRBD1 (6 bases). Germline V gene sequence: CDR1 SGHRS, CDR2 YFSETQ. V lost 0 bases and J lost 11, with 23 bases in between. The CDR3 extends over 17 amino acids. Written as DNA, the CDR3 is TGCGCCAGCAGCTTGGGATGGGGCGGACAGACGCCGAAAGAGCTGTTTTTT. Its protein is CASSLGWGGQTPKELFF.

In DNA form, the CDR3 reads TGTGCCAGCAGCTTAACTAGCGGGGGGATTAGGACCGGGGAGCTGTTTTTT. This encodes CASSLTSGGIRTGELFF. The V gene is TRBV7-2, the J gene TRBJ2-2, with TRBD2 matching over 12 bases. Germline lookup yields CDR1 SGHTA and CDR2 FQGNSA. With 2 bases clipped from V and 5 bases from J, the junction kept 6 bases outside the gene matches. The CDR3 covers 17 residues. The full variable domain, its missing parts supplied by reference TRBV7-2 and TRBJ2-2, is GAGVSQSPSNKVTEKGKDVELRCDPISGHTALYWYRQSLGQGLEFLIYFQGNSAPDKSGLPSDRFSAERTGGSVSTLTIQRTQQEDSAVYLCASSLTSGGIRTGELFFGEGSRLTVL.

V usage is TRBV7-9 and J usage is TRBJ2-1, with D perhaps matching TRBD1 (5 bases). Germline-derived CDR1 and CDR2 are SEHNR and FQNEAQ (reference sequence). The length of the CDR3 is 14 residues. Trimming cost V 5 bases and J 8 bases, with 16 bases left between them. The CDR3 nucleotides are TGTGCCAGCAGCGACTTAGACAGTCCCCATGAGCAGTTCTTC. It specifies CASSDLDSPHEQFF. Full variable domain (missing parts from reference TRBV7-9 and TRBJ2-1): DTGVSQNPRHKITKRGQNVTFRCDPISEHNRLYWYRQTLGQGPEFLTYFQNEAQLEKSRLLSDRFSAERPKGSFSTLEIQRTEQGDSAMYLCASSDLDSPHEQFFGPGTRLTVL.

V and J are TRBV3-1 (or the pseudogene TRBV3-2) and TRBJ1-1; 10 bases map to TRBD1. The CDR3 contains 18 residues. The germline V gene has CDR1 LGHDT and CDR2 YNNKEL (reference sequence). V shed 3 bases and J 1 base; nucleotides not matched to a gene: 11. CDR3 DNA sequence: TGTGCCAGCAGCCAGGCCCCCGGACAGGGGGTGGAGAACACTGAAGCTTTCTTT. It specifies CASSQAPGQGVENTEAFF.

The rearrangement links TRBV27 to TRBJ1-1; no clear D. Trimming removed 6 bases from V and 1 base from J, with 9 bases in between. Germline loops: CDR1 MNHEY, CDR2 SMNVEV (reference sequence). The CDR3 has 13 amino acids. Here the CDR3 reads CASSSFWNTEAFF. In nucleotides, the CDR3 is TGTGCCAGCAGCTCTTTTTGGAACACTGAAGCTTTCTTT.

The chain employs TRBV27 and TRBJ2-1; tentative D call: TRBD2 (6 bases). Trimming pared 7 bases from V and 9 bases from J, leaving 16 bases between. The germline CDR1 and CDR2 sequences are MNHEY and SMNVEV (reference sequence). The CDR3 has 13 residues. The CDR3 region has the DNA TGTGCCAGCACCCCCCGGGCGGGACTTGAGCAGTTCTTC. It yields the protein CASTPRAGLEQFF.

This chain connects TRBV18 to TRBJ1-3; D may be TRBD1 (6 bases). The CDR3 length is 13 residues. Trimming removed 4 bases at V and 4 bases at J, with 8 bases between. Germline V gene sequence: CDR1 KGHSH, CDR2 LQKENI. The CDR3 loop reads CASSLGAGNTIYF. The CDR3 nucleotides read TGTGCCAGCTCACTGGGGGCCGGAAACACCATATATTTT.